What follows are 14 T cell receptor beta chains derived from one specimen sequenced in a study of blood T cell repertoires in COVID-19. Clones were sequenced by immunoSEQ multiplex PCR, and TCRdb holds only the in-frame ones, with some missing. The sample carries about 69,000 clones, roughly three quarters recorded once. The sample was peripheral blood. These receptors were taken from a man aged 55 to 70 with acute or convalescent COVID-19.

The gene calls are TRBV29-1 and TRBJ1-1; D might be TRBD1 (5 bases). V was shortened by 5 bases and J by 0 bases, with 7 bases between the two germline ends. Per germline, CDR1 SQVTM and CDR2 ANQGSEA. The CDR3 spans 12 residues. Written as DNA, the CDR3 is TGCAGCGTTCGGACACTGAACACTGAAGCTTTCTTT. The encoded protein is CSVRTLNTEAFF.

CDR3 sequence: CATSGTSGDTDTQYF. CDR3 in DNA: TGTGCCACCAGTGGGACTAGCGGTGACACAGATACGCAGTATTTT. V is TRBV24-1 and J is TRBJ2-3; 10 bases are a match to TRBD2. The CDR3 runs 15 residues. Per germline, CDR1 KGHDR and CDR2 SFDVKD. After removal of 5 bases from V and 2 bases from J, the junction contained 3 bases not matched to a gene.

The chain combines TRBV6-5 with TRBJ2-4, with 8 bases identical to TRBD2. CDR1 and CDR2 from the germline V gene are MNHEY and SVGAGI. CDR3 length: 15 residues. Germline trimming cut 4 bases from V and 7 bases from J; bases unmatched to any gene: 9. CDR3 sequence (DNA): TGTGCCAGCAGTTGGGATCGGGGGGGGATCAACATTCAGTACTTC. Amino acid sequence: CASSWDRGGINIQYF.

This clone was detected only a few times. The CDR3 DNA follows: TGTGCCAGCAGCGGGACAGAGTCCTACGAGCAGTACTTC. Translation: CASSGTESYEQYF. The genes are TRBV12-3 or TRBV12-4 and TRBJ2-7; TRBD1 aligns across 7 bases. The V and J ends lost 6 bases and 1 base, in that order; junction bases with no gene match: 3. The CDR3 consists of 13 residues.

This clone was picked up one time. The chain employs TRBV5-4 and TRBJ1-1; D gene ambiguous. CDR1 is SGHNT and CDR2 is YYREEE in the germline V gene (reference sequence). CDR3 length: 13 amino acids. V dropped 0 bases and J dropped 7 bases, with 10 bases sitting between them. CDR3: CASSLESRDEAFF. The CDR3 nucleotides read TGTGCCAGCAGCTTGGAATCCCGCGATGAAGCTTTCTTT.

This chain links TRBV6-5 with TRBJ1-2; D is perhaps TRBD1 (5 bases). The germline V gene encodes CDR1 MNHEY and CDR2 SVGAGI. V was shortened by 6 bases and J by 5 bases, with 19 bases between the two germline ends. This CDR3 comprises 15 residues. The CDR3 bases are TGTGCCAGCAGAATGGGACTGGGCTTCGGATATGGCTACACCTTC. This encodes CASRMGLGFGYGYTF.

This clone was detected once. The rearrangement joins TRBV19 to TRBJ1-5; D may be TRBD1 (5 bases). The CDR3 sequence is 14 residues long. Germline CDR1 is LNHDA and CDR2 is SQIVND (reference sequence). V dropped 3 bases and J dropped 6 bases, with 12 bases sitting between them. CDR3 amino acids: CASSIGAGRQPQHF. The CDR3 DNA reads TGTGCCAGTAGTATTGGGGCAGGGCGTCAGCCCCAGCATTTT.

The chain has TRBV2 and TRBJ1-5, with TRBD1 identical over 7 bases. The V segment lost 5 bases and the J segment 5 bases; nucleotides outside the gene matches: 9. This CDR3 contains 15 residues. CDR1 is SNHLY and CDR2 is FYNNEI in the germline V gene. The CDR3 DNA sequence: TGTGCCAGCAGTATTACAGGGGAGCCCTATCAGCCCCAGCATTTT. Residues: CASSITGEPYQPQHF.

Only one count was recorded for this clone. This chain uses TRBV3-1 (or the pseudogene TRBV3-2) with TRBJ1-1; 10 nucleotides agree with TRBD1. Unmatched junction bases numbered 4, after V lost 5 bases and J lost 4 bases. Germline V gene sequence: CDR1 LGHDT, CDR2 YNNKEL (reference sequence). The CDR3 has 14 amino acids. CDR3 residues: CASSFRDRGTEAFF. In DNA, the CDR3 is TGTGCCAGCAGCTTCCGGGACAGGGGCACTGAAGCTTTCTTT.

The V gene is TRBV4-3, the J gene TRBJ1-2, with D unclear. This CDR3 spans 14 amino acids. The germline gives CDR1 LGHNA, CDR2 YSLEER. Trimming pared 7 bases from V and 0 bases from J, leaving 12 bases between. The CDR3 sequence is CASNVHTANYGYTF. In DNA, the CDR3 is TGCGCCAGCAACGTACATACCGCTAACTATGGCTACACCTTC.

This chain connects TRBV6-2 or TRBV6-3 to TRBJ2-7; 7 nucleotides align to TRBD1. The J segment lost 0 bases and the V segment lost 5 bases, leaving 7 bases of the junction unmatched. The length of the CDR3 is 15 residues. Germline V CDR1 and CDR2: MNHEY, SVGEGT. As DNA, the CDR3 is TGTGCCAGCAGTAAACAGGGACAGTACTCCTACGAGCAGTACTTC. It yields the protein CASSKQGQYSYEQYF.

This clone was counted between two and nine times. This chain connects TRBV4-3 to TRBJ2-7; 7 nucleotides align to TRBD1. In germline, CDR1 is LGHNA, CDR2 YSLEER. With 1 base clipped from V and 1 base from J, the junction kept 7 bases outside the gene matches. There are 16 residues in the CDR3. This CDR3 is CASSQAPGQRSYEQYF. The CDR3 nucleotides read TGCGCCAGCAGCCAAGCTCCGGGACAGAGATCCTACGAGCAGTACTTC.

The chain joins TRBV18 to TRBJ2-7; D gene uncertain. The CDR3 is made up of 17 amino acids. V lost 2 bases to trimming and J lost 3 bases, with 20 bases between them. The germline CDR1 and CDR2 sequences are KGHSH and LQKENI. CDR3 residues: CASSPIGGASVGYEQYF. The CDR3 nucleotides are TGTGCCAGCTCACCAATAGGCGGCGCCTCAGTGGGCTACGAGCAGTACTTC.

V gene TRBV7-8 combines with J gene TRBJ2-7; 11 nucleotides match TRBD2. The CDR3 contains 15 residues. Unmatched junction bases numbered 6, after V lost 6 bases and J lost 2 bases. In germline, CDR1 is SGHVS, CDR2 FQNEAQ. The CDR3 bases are TGTGCCAGCAGGGCCGGGACTAGCGGAACCTACGAGCAGTACTTC. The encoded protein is CASRAGTSGTYEQYF.